This T cell receptor beta chain stems from a study of cytomegalovirus exposure and HLA in healthy donors. On the study more broadly: From donors who were HLA-typed, an early data release held 81 million or so unique TCRs. General study findings and limits: In a later analysis, TCR beta V- and J-gene trimming showed a link to a missense DCLRE1C variant. Immune exposure data for these donors was limited to CMV serostatus.

Trimming stripped 5 bases from V and 0 bases from J, with 16 bases between. Germline values: CDR1 SGHVS, CDR2 FQNEAQ. The CDR3 consists of 16 residues. Primers included in the PCR were 60 Vbeta and 13 Jbeta primers. The assay was immunoSEQ multiplex PCR, and TCRdb's table has in-frame clones only and misses some. The table for this sample gives around 71,000 clones. Regarding this clone: Its specificity is unknown.

The chain employs TRBV7-8 and TRBJ1-2; a possible D gene is TRBD1 (5 bases). What was sequenced was PBMCs. This TCR came from a woman in her twenties or thirties in good health and CMV-seronegative. CDR3 amino acids: CASSIMGLSANYGYTF. The CDR3 DNA is TGTGCCAGCAGCATTATGGGACTCTCAGCTAACTATGGCTACACCTTC.